The rows below give T cell receptor beta chains drawn from one sample of a study of PD-1 blockade in classical Hodgkin lymphoma. Clones were sequenced by immunoSEQ multiplex PCR, and TCRdb holds only the in-frame ones, with some missing. The sample has fewer than 13,000 clones, over 80% seen once. The sequencing here drew on CD4+ T cells from blood, taken before the fourth cycle of nivolumab. The source is a human donor with classical Hodgkin lymphoma. Both conserved end residues are part of each CDR3. Each record gives: D gene, J gene, clone size, V gene, CDR3 DNA, CDR3 protein. The D gene is left open where the match is weak. Some rows mark clone size as missing; the rest say once, few, many or name a class of expanded clone.

d_call: TRBD2; j_call: TRBJ2-1; clone_size: NA; v_call: TRBV6-5; cdr3_nt: TGTGCCAGCAGTTACTCGAGCGGGAGCTCCTACAATGAGCAGTTCTTC; cdr3_aa: CASSYSSGSSYNEQFF
d_call: TRBD1; j_call: TRBJ2-7; clone_size: NA; v_call: TRBV9; cdr3_nt: TGTGCCAGCAGTGATTCCGGGACAGGCACCTACGAGCAGTACTTC; cdr3_aa: CASSDSGTGTYEQYF
d_call: TRBD2; j_call: TRBJ2-7; clone_size: NA; v_call: TRBV14; cdr3_nt: TGTGCCAGCAGCCGATACTTACTAGCGGACACCTACGAGCAGTACTTC; cdr3_aa: CASSRYLLADTYEQYF
d_call: TRBD2; j_call: TRBJ2-2; clone_size: NA; v_call: TRBV9; cdr3_nt: TGTGCCAGCAGCGTAGATGTCGGGAGGAGATCTGCCGGGGAGCTGTTTTTT; cdr3_aa: CASSVDVGRRSAGELFF
d_call: NA; j_call: TRBJ1-1; clone_size: once; v_call: TRBV6-5; cdr3_nt: TGTGCCAGCAGTACACCGGGTGGGCCCGCGGCTTTCTTT; cdr3_aa: CASSTPGGPAAFF
d_call: NA; j_call: TRBJ2-7; clone_size: NA; v_call: TRBV29-1; cdr3_nt: TGCAGCGTTGGAAGCCCCTCCTACGAGCAGTACTTC; cdr3_aa: CSVGSPSYEQYF
d_call: NA; j_call: TRBJ2-2; clone_size: NA; v_call: TRBV4-1; cdr3_nt: TGCGCCAGCAGCCAAGGTCTACGGGGGCCCAACACCGGGGAGCTGTTTTTT; cdr3_aa: CASSQGLRGPNTGELFF
d_call: NA; j_call: TRBJ1-1; clone_size: NA; v_call: TRBV6-6; cdr3_nt: TGTGCCAGCAGTGGCCCCAACACTGAAGCTTTCTTT; cdr3_aa: CASSGPNTEAFF
d_call: NA; j_call: TRBJ2-2; clone_size: NA; v_call: TRBV19; cdr3_nt: TGTGCCAGTAGTATGCAACCTAACACCGGGGAGCTGTTTTTT; cdr3_aa: CASSMQPNTGELFF
d_call: NA; j_call: TRBJ1-5; clone_size: NA; v_call: TRBV23-1; cdr3_nt: TGCGCCAGCAGTCTTTCCCAGCCCCAGCATTTT; cdr3_aa: CASSLSQPQHF
d_call: TRBD1; j_call: TRBJ1-1; clone_size: once; v_call: TRBV11-1; cdr3_nt: TGTGCCAGCAGCTCCCGGGACAGGGGATTCACTGAAGCTTTCTTT; cdr3_aa: CASSSRDRGFTEAFF
d_call: NA; j_call: TRBJ1-4; clone_size: once; v_call: TRBV13; cdr3_nt: TGTGCCAGCAGCTCCTACACCGCAACTAATGAAAAACTGTTTTTT; cdr3_aa: CASSSYTATNEKLFF
d_call: NA; j_call: TRBJ2-2; clone_size: NA; v_call: TRBV11-2; cdr3_nt: TGTGCCAGCAGCTTTATGCGGACCGGGGAGCTGTTTTTT; cdr3_aa: CASSFMRTGELFF
d_call: NA; j_call: TRBJ2-7; clone_size: NA; v_call: TRBV9; cdr3_nt: TGTGCCAGCAGCGTAGGGGCAGGGATGGAGCAGTACTTC; cdr3_aa: CASSVGAGMEQYF
d_call: NA; j_call: TRBJ2-3; clone_size: once; v_call: TRBV18; cdr3_nt: TGTGCCAGCTCACCACAGAACAGGGATACGCAGTATTTT; cdr3_aa: CASSPQNRDTQYF
d_call: TRBD1; j_call: TRBJ2-7; clone_size: NA; v_call: TRBV7-7; cdr3_nt: TGTGCTAGCAGCTCCGACAGGGGGTTCGAGCAGTACTTC; cdr3_aa: CASSSDRGFEQYF
d_call: NA; j_call: TRBJ2-3; clone_size: NA; v_call: TRBV6-4; cdr3_nt: TGTGCCAGCAGTCGCACTCGCCCCGATACGCAGTATTTT; cdr3_aa: CASSRTRPDTQYF
d_call: NA; j_call: TRBJ1-2; clone_size: few; v_call: TRBV30; cdr3_nt: TGTGCCTGGAGTGCGCCGGGACCGCTAGTCACCTTC; cdr3_aa: CAWSAPGPLVTF
d_call: TRBD1; j_call: TRBJ2-7; clone_size: few; v_call: TRBV27; cdr3_nt: TGTGCCAGCAGTTTGCACCGGGACAGCTACGAGCAGTACTTC; cdr3_aa: CASSLHRDSYEQYF
d_call: NA; j_call: TRBJ1-5; clone_size: NA; v_call: TRBV12-5; cdr3_nt: TGTGCTAGTGCCCCGACCTCGGGACACAATAGCAATCAGCCCCAGCATTTT; cdr3_aa: CASAPTSGHNSNQPQHF